This TCR beta chain was identified in a study of cytomegalovirus exposure and HLA in healthy donors. Of note for this clone: The antigen remains undetermined.

Broader study findings: It was likely that a cluster of highly shared sequence variants was a sequencing artifact.

60 Vbeta and 13 Jbeta primers were used in PCR. Profiled with immunoSEQ multiplex PCR; TCRdb holds only in-frame clones, not every one. Of about 160,000 clones listed, approximately 70% are singletons. CDR3 length: 13 residues. Deletions cut 5 bases from V and 4 bases from J, with 14 bases between. The germline gives CDR1 GTSNPN, CDR2 SVGIG (reference sequence). The receptor was isolated from a woman aged 18 to 35 in good health and CMV-seronegative. The sample was PBMCs. The J gene is TRBJ1-1, the V gene TRBV30; D possibly corresponds to TRBD1 (5 bases). CDR3 DNA sequence: TGTGCCTGGGCCGAGGGGAGGTCCACTGAAGCTTTCTTT. Its protein product is CAWAEGRSTEAFF.